What follows describes a single TCR beta chain. How the authors handled the data: Counts of nucleated cells, estimated from reference gene primer amplification, were obtained. The assay was immunoSEQ multiplex PCR, and TCRdb's table has in-frame clones only and misses some. Clone size and V and J calls were adopted from that table, with D and trimming inferred from the DNA. The profile shows 45,000 to 55,000 clones, 68% of them singletons. The CDR3 length is 14 residues. The germline V gene has CDR1 SGDLS and CDR2 YYNGEE. V lost 4 bases, J lost 1 base, and 5 bases stayed unmatched. The data belong to a study of blood T cell repertoires in COVID-19. Study-level background: The samples span acute and convalescent COVID-19 from the United States, Italy and Spain. Sources were T cells, B-cell-depleted T cells, or PBMCs; the material itself was cDNA or gDNA.

The sequence came from a woman in her sixties or seventies with acute or convalescent COVID-19. The chain carries TRBV9 and TRBJ2-7; 7 bases fit TRBD1. The source material was peripheral blood. The CDR3 loop reads CASSTRTGSYEQYF. For the CDR3, the DNA is TGTGCCAGCAGCACCCGGACAGGATCCTACGAGCAGTACTTC.